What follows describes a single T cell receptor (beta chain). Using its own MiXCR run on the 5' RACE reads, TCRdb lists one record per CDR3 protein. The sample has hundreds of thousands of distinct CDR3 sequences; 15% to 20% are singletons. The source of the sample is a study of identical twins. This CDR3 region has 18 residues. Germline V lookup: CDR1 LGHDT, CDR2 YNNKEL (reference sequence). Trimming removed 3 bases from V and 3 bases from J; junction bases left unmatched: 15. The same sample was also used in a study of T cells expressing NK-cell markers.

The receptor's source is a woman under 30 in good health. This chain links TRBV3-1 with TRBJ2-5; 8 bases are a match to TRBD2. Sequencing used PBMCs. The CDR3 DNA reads TGTGCCAGCAGCCATCTCAGGGGACGTGGACTAGCAAAAGAGACCCAGTACTTC. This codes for CASSHLRGRGLAKETQYF.